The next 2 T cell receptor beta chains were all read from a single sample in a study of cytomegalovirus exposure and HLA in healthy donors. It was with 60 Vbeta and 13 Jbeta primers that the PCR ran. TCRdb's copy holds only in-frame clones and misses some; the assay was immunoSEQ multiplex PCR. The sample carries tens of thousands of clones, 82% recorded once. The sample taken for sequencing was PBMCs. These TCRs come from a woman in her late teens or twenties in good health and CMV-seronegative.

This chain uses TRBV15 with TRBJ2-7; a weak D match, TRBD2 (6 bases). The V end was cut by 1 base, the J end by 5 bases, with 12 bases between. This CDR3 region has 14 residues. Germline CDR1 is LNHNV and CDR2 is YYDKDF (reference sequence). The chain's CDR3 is CATSRGGDSDEQYF. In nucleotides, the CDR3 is TGTGCCACCAGCAGAGGCGGGGATAGTGACGAGCAGTACTTC.

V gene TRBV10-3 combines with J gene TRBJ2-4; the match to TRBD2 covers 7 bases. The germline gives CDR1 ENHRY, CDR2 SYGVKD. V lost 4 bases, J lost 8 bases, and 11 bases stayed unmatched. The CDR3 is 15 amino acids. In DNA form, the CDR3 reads TGTGCCATCAGTGGAAACTCTCGGGAGGCGGACATTCAGTACTTC. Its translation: CAISGNSREADIQYF.